The 21 T cell receptor beta chains reported below all come from one sample, sequenced in a study of T cell responses to AZD1222 COVID-19 vaccine. Assay: immunoSEQ multiplex PCR; the TCRdb copy retains only in-frame clones and omits some. The data contain about 94,000 clones, 85% of them singletons. Sequencing was performed on peripheral blood, taken 28 days after the second AZD1222 dose. Receptors were obtained from an adult who received the AZD1222 COVID-19 vaccine.

The chain is built from TRBV5-5 and TRBJ2-2; 10 nucleotides line up with TRBD2. After removal of 4 bases from V and 4 bases from J, the junction contained 7 bases not matched to a gene. The CDR3 totals 16 residues. Germline V CDR1 and CDR2: SGHKS, YYEKEE (reference sequence). CDR3: CASSPGVAGGTGELFF. CDR3 coding DNA: TGTGCCAGCAGCCCGGGGGTAGCGGGAGGCACCGGGGAGCTGTTTTTT.

This clone has just a few counts. The chain couples TRBV6-5 to TRBJ2-2; 15 bases align to TRBD2. CDR1 MNHEY and CDR2 SVGAGI come from the germline V gene. V shed 6 bases and J 5 bases; nucleotides not matched to a gene: 1. The CDR3 extends over 15 amino acids. CDR3 protein: CASRGLAGGTGELFF. The CDR3 DNA sequence: TGTGCCAGCAGAGGACTAGCGGGGGGGACCGGGGAGCTGTTTTTT.

The chain recombines TRBV6-5 with TRBJ2-7; D is possibly TRBD1 (6 bases). The CDR3 totals 13 residues. The germline V gene has CDR1 MNHEY and CDR2 SVGAGI. The V gene lost 5 bases and the J gene lost 3 bases, with 11 bases spanning the gap. The CDR3 DNA reads TGTGCCAGCAGTAGGGGGACCCTCTACGAGCAGTACTTC. This sequence encodes CASSRGTLYEQYF.

The CDR3 protein is CASSRGTLNTEAFF. The CDR3 region has the DNA TGTGCCAGCAGTAGGGGAACTTTGAACACTGAAGCTTTCTTT. The gene calls are TRBV28 and TRBJ1-1, with D tentatively TRBD1 (5 bases). Germline CDR1 is MDHEN and CDR2 is SYDVKM. V shed 5 bases and J shed 0 bases, with 10 bases lying between them. This CDR3 spans 14 amino acids.

This chain's CDR3 is CASSRPSRLGGTEAFF. In nucleotides, the CDR3 is TGTGCCAGCAGCCGCCCGTCCCGTTTGGGTGGCACTGAAGCTTTCTTT. V and J are TRBV7-3 and TRBJ1-1; D gene unclear. Germline CDR1 is SGHTA and CDR2 is FQGTGA. The CDR3 length is 16 residues. Trimming removed 5 bases at V and 4 bases at J, with 20 bases between.

The chain carries TRBV19 and TRBJ2-7; TRBD2 is a possible D gene (6 bases). The CDR3 runs to 15 residues. With 1 base removed from V and 6 bases from J, the gap between germline ends came to 16 bases. Per the germline V gene, CDR1 is LNHDA and CDR2 is SQIVND (reference sequence). The CDR3 nucleotides are TGTGCCAGTAGTATAGGGAGGACTACCCTCGGCGAGCAGTACTTC. Its translation is CASSIGRTTLGEQYF.

The gene calls are TRBV7-9 and TRBJ2-1; D may match TRBD1 or TRBD2 (5 bases each). Germline CDR1 reads SEHNR; CDR2 reads FQNEAQ (reference sequence). V was pared by 2 bases and J by 7 bases, with 9 bases between. CDR3 size: 13 residues. This CDR3 reads CASSLYEGNEQFF. In nucleotides, the CDR3 is TGTGCCAGCAGCTTATATGAGGGGAATGAGCAGTTCTTC.

The chain employs TRBV5-1 and TRBJ2-2; D remains unclear. The CDR3 runs to 15 residues. Trimming shortened V by 1 base and J by 0 bases, and 7 bases separated the two germline ends. Per the germline V gene, CDR1 is SGHRS and CDR2 is YFSETQ. CDR3 amino acids: CASSLKSSNTGELFF. CDR3 DNA sequence: TGCGCCAGCAGCTTGAAGAGCTCGAACACCGGGGAGCTGTTTTTT. Full variable domain (rest looked up from reference TRBV5-1 and TRBJ2-2): KAGVTQTPRYLIKTRGQQVTLSCSPISGHRSVSWYQQTPGQGLQFLFEYFSETQRNKGNFPGRFSGRQFSNSRSEMNVSTLELGDSALYLCASSLKSSNTGELFFGEGSRLTVL.

This clone was counted a single time. The same CDR3 can be traced to other DNA sequences in this sample. The rearrangement links TRBV30 to TRBJ1-5; 9 nucleotides align to TRBD1. This CDR3 is 14 amino acids long. Germline loops: CDR1 GTSNPN, CDR2 SVGIG (reference sequence). After removal of 2 bases from V and 2 bases from J, the junction contained 1 base not matched to a gene. DNA for the CDR3: TGTGCCTGGAGTAGGACAGGGGGCAATCAGCCCCAGCATTTT. As protein: CAWSRTGGNQPQHF.

This rearrangement joins TRBV24-1 to TRBJ2-2, with D unclear. The CDR3 runs to 12 residues. The germline V gene encodes CDR1 KGHDR and CDR2 SFDVKD. Trimming removed 0 bases from V and 7 bases from J, with 2 bases in between. CDR3 sequence (DNA): TGTGCCACCAGTGATTTGGACGGGGAGCTGTTTTTT. Its translation is CATSDLDGELFF.

This chain connects TRBV24-1 to TRBJ1-6; weak D call: TRBD1 (5 bases). The length of the CDR3 is 13 residues. Germline loops: CDR1 KGHDR, CDR2 SFDVKD. V gave up 6 bases and J gave up 5 bases, with 7 bases separating them. CDR3 residues: CATSIGDNSPLHF. In DNA, the CDR3 is TGTGCCACCAGTATAGGGGATAATTCACCCCTCCACTTT.

V usage is TRBV5-4 and J usage is TRBJ2-3, with a weak D call TRBD2 (6 bases). The germline CDR1 and CDR2 sequences are SGHNT and YYREEE (reference sequence). The CDR3 extends over 12 amino acids. V lost 0 bases and J 8 bases, leaving 7 bases between the germline ends. CDR3 sequence reads: CASSLAGGTQYF. The DNA for the CDR3 is TGTGCCAGCAGCTTGGCCGGGGGTACGCAGTATTTT.

A few counts support this clone. This chain connects TRBV7-3 to TRBJ2-7; 7 bases match TRBD1. With 5 bases clipped from V and 1 base from J, the junction kept 8 bases outside the gene matches. CDR1 is SGHTA, CDR2 FQGTGA, per germline. This CDR3 comprises 15 residues. CDR3: CASSRFKGASYEQYF. The CDR3 DNA reads TGTGCCAGCAGCCGTTTTAAGGGGGCGTCCTACGAGCAGTACTTC.

The rearrangement links TRBV7-9 to TRBJ2-5; 8 bases are shared with TRBD2. CDR1 SEHNR and CDR2 FQNEAQ come from the germline V gene (reference sequence). The V segment lost 8 bases and the J segment 5 bases; nucleotides outside the gene matches: 4. This CDR3 contains 12 residues. The CDR3 nucleotides are TGTGCCAGCGCGGCGGGGGGTGAGACCCAGTACTTC. This sequence encodes CASAAGGETQYF. Full variable domain (remainder filled in from reference TRBV7-9 and TRBJ2-5): DTGVSQNPRHKITKRGQNVTFRCDPISEHNRLYWYRQTLGQGPEFLTYFQNEAQLEKSRLLSDRFSAERPKGSFSTLEIQRTEQGDSAMYLCASAAGGETQYFGPGTRLLVL.

CDR3 loop: CASSSRTGVSSYEQYF. CDR3 nucleotide sequence: TGTGCCAGCAGCTCTAGGACGGGGGTTAGCTCCTACGAGCAGTACTTC. The rearrangement joins TRBV5-8 to TRBJ2-7; maybe TRBD2 (6 bases). The ends were cut back, 3 bases at V and 0 bases at J, with 16 bases in the middle. The germline V gene encodes CDR1 SGHTS and CDR2 YDEGEE. This CDR3 comprises 16 residues. The whole variable domain, remainder taken from reference TRBV5-8 and TRBJ2-7, is EAGVTQSPTHLIKTRGQQATLRCSPISGHTSVYWYQQALGLGLQFLLWYDEGEERNRGNFPPRFSGRQFPNYSSELNVNALELEDSALYLCASSSRTGVSSYEQYFGPGTRLTVT.

This sequence joins TRBV19 and TRBJ2-1; 7 bases agree with TRBD1. CDR1 and CDR2 from the germline V gene are LNHDA and SQIVND (reference sequence). The length of the CDR3 is 13 residues. With V trimmed by 6 bases and J by 9 bases, 8 bases remained unmatched. The DNA of the CDR3 is TGTGCCAGTAGACCCCAAACAGGGGCTGAGCAGTTCTTC. It translates to CASRPQTGAEQFF.

The chain carries TRBV7-8 and TRBJ1-5; maybe TRBD1 (5 bases). Germline CDR1 and CDR2: SGHVS and FQNEAQ. The CDR3 runs to 14 residues. V was cut by 10 bases and J by 4 bases, with 17 bases left in between. CDR3 protein: CATGRGESNQPQHF. CDR3 coding DNA: TGTGCCACCGGACGGGGGGAATCGAATCAGCCCCAGCATTTT.

The gene calls are TRBV2 and TRBJ2-1; maybe TRBD1 (6 bases). CDR3 length: 17 amino acids. Trimming took off 5 bases at V and 3 bases at J, with 20 bases between the two ends. Germline assignment: CDR1 SNHLY and CDR2 FYNNEI. CDR3 DNA: TGTGCCAGCAGTTGGGACAACGAAGGGTCCATCTACAATGAGCAGTTCTTC. Protein: CASSWDNEGSIYNEQFF.

The chain links TRBV11-2 to TRBJ2-7; 8 positions match TRBD1. The V segment lost 1 base and the J segment 3 bases; nucleotides outside the gene matches: 5. Looked up from germline, CDR1 is SGHAT and CDR2 is FQNNGV. The CDR3 runs to 15 residues. This chain's CDR3 is CASSLVGTGFYEQYF. In nucleotides, the CDR3 is TGTGCCAGCAGCTTAGTCGGGACAGGATTCTACGAGCAGTACTTC.

The rearrangement links TRBV25-1 to TRBJ1-4; unclear D gene. This CDR3 has 13 residues. The V end was cut by 7 bases, the J end by 5 bases, with 11 bases between. Germline-derived CDR1 and CDR2 are MGHDK and SYGVNS. Written as DNA, the CDR3 is TGTGCCAGCAATGGATGGGAAAATGAAAAACTGTTTTTT. Translation: CASNGWENEKLFF.

The genes are TRBV5-1 and TRBJ2-2, with a weak D call TRBD2 (5 bases). The CDR3 consists of 16 residues. Germline CDR1 and CDR2: SGHRS and YFSETQ. Trimming removed 0 bases at V and 4 bases at J, with 13 bases between. The CDR3 is CASSLGNSVGTGELFF. The CDR3 region has the DNA TGCGCCAGCAGCTTGGGTAATAGCGTTGGCACCGGGGAGCTGTTTTTT. Looking up the rest from reference TRBV5-1 and TRBJ2-2 gives the full variable domain: KAGVTQTPRYLIKTRGQQVTLSCSPISGHRSVSWYQQTPGQGLQFLFEYFSETQRNKGNFPGRFSGRQFSNSRSEMNVSTLELGDSALYLCASSLGNSVGTGELFFGEGSRLTVL.